This TCR beta chain originates from a study of T cell clonotyping in hematopoietic cell transplantation. The germline V and J ends were trimmed by 10 bases and 3 bases, with 16 bases remaining between them. The germline V gene encodes CDR1 ENHRY and CDR2 SYGVKD. The CDR3 sequence is 13 residues long. The method was immunoSEQ multiplex PCR; TCRdb's version includes in-frame clones alone and lacks a portion of them. The repertoire holds more than 12,000 clones, with about three fifths as singletons. The chain uses TRBV10-3 and TRBJ2-7; TRBD1 might be the D (6 bases). This receptor was taken from a human donor who either received an allogeneic hematopoietic cell transplant for a myeloid malignancy or was a related donor (not recorded which). Some clones in this sample may be carry-over from other donors' samples. Sequencing input: PBMCs. The CDR3 DNA sequence: TGTGCCACCGGTGAGCGGACAGACTACGAGCAGTACTTC. Translation: CATGERTDYEQYF.